The 27 T cell receptor beta chains below were found in one sample sequenced in a study of blood T cells in healthy people across ages. The second PCR ran roughly 6 to 11 cycles with a sample-barcoded 5' primer and J-beta primers. From the 5' RACE reads, TCRdb called clonotypes with MiXCR, one entry per CDR3 protein. The profile shows 1.5 million to 1.8 million distinct CDR3 sequences, under 55% of them singletons. The sequenced sample was blood. The receptors were gathered from a woman under 30 in good health.

The rearrangement uses TRBV7-6 and TRBJ2-2; 9 nucleotides agree with TRBD1. The CDR3 runs 17 residues. The V gene end was trimmed by 1 base and the J gene end by 5 bases; junction bases not matched to a gene: 8. Germline values: CDR1 SGHVS, CDR2 FNYEAQ. The CDR3 here is CASSLEATGGLTGELFF. The CDR3 region has the DNA TGTGCCAGCAGCTTAGAAGCCACAGGGGGCCTAACCGGGGAGCTGTTTTTT.

This chain links TRBV20-1 with TRBJ2-1, with TRBD2 identical over 11 bases. Germline loops: CDR1 DFQATT, CDR2 SNEGSKA (reference sequence). This CDR3 is 16 amino acids long. V dropped 6 bases and J dropped 0; count of bases not matched to a gene: 7. CDR3 residues: CSARLAGGSSYNEQFF. In DNA form, the CDR3 reads TGCAGTGCCAGATTAGCGGGGGGGTCCTCCTACAATGAGCAGTTCTTC.

This clonotype came up a few times. The chain couples TRBV12-3 or TRBV12-4 to TRBJ2-3; 8 nucleotides align to TRBD1. CDR3 length: 14 amino acids. Germline trimming cut 7 bases from V and 3 bases from J; bases unmatched to any gene: 6. In DNA, the CDR3 is TGTGCCAGCACCGGGACAGGTGGAACAGATACGCAGTATTTT. Its translation: CASTGTGGTDTQYF.

The rearrangement links TRBV12-3 or TRBV12-4 to TRBJ2-1; D gene uncertain. V was clipped by 3 bases and J by 12 bases, with 21 bases between them. The CDR3 is 15 amino acids. CDR3 region: CASSLWPSDPGRQFF. As DNA, the CDR3 is TGTGCCAGCAGTTTGTGGCCAAGCGACCCGGGTAGGCAGTTCTTC.

This clonotype turned up a few times. This chain connects TRBV7-2 to TRBJ2-7; possible D gene TRBD2, 6 bases. CDR1 is SGHTA and CDR2 is FQGNSA in the germline V gene. V shed 7 bases and J shed 3 bases, with 19 bases lying between them. This CDR3 contains 15 residues. DNA for the CDR3: TGTGCCAGCAAGAGCTTGGAGGGGCTACACTACGAGCAGTACTTC. This codes for CASKSLEGLHYEQYF. Together with reference TRBV7-2 and TRBJ2-7, the CDR3 gives the full variable domain: GAGVSQSPSNKVTEKGKDVELRCDPISGHTALYWYRQSLGQGLEFLIYFQGNSAPDKSGLPSDRFSAERTGGSVSTLTIQRTQQEDSAVYLCASKSLEGLHYEQYFGPGTRLTVT.

This chain uses TRBV20-1 with TRBJ2-5, with 10 bases matching TRBD2. The DNA end is a closer match to TRBJ2-7, so the J assignment may be wrong. Germline lookup yields CDR1 DFQATT and CDR2 SNEGSKA (reference sequence). The CDR3 covers 14 residues. The CDR3 region is CSAIAGGRSDEQYF. The CDR3 nucleotides are TGCAGTGCCATAGCGGGAGGACGGTCCGACGAGCAGTACTTC.

This chain uses TRBV28 with TRBJ2-5; TRBD2 agrees at 12 bases. The germline CDR1 and CDR2 sequences are MDHEN and SYDVKM. CDR3 size: 15 residues. V gave up 5 bases and J gave up 5 bases; unmatched junction bases: 6. CDR3 coding DNA: TGTGCCAGCAGTCGCACACTAGCGGGAGGTGAGACCCAGTACTTC. Encoded protein: CASSRTLAGGETQYF.

This clonotype has only a few counts. The chain links TRBV6-2 or TRBV6-3 to TRBJ2-4; 10 bases map to TRBD2. V gave up 9 bases and J gave up 13 bases; unmatched junction bases: 15. The germline gives CDR1 MNHEY, CDR2 SVGEGT. The CDR3 has 14 amino acids. In nucleotides, the CDR3 is TGTGCCAGTACTCCCGGGACTAGCGTAAGTGAGCAGTACTTC. It translates to CASTPGTSVSEQYF.

The chain uses TRBV7-3 and TRBJ2-7, with D maybe TRBD1 (6 bases). The V gene's germline CDR1 is SGHTA and CDR2 FQGTGA. The V end lost 2 bases, the J end lost 9 bases, and 14 bases lay between the germline ends. The CDR3 has 13 amino acids. The CDR3 sequence: CASSLATLRGQYF. DNA of the CDR3: TGTGCCAGCAGCTTAGCGACACTCAGGGGGCAGTACTTC.

The V call is TRBV5-1, the J call TRBJ2-1, with D perhaps TRBD2 (5 bases). The CDR3 is 18 residues long. V lost 2 bases to trimming and J lost 0 bases, with 18 bases between them. The V gene's germline CDR1 is SGHRS and CDR2 YFSETQ. The CDR3 DNA sequence: TGCGCCAGCAGCTTAGGTGGCCGGGGAAGGAGCTCCTACAATGAGCAGTTCTTC. It yields the protein CASSLGGRGRSSYNEQFF.

This clonotype occurred once. The chain has TRBV6-1 and TRBJ2-1, with a tentative D call TRBD2 (5 bases). V was shortened by 7 bases and J by 8 bases, with 27 bases between the two germline ends. The CDR3 spans 17 residues. Germline V CDR1 and CDR2: MNHNS, SASEGT. The CDR3: CASIPDLVGLANDEQFF. CDR3 in DNA: TGTGCCAGCATACCGGACTTGGTAGGACTGGCTAACGATGAGCAGTTCTTC.

This clonotype appeared a single time. The CDR3 loop reads CASSQQGPEKLFF. The CDR3 region has the DNA TGTGCCAGCAGTCAACAGGGACCTGAAAAACTGTTTTTT. The chain combines TRBV6-6 with TRBJ1-4; a possible D gene is TRBD1 (6 bases). Germline V lookup: CDR1 MNHNY, CDR2 SVGAGI (reference sequence). This CDR3 contains 13 residues. The germline V and J ends were trimmed by 5 bases and 7 bases, with 11 bases remaining between them.

This clonotype was counted only a few times. DNA of the CDR3: TGTGCCAGCAGATTGGACAGGGTCCAAGAGACCCAGTACTTC. This translates into CASRLDRVQETQYF. The chain couples TRBV13 to TRBJ2-5; 8 bases match TRBD1. The V segment lost 6 bases and the J segment 1 base; nucleotides outside the gene matches: 4. In germline, CDR1 is PRHDT, CDR2 FYEKMQ (reference sequence). This CDR3 is 14 amino acids long.

V and J are TRBV4-1 and TRBJ1-2; D is undetermined. In germline, CDR1 is MGHRA, CDR2 YSYEKL. Trimming left V 1 base short and J 6 bases short, with 12 bases between. This CDR3 has 14 amino acids. The DNA of the CDR3 is TGCGCCAGCAGCCAAGGACTCCTCGGAGATGGCTACACCTTC. It codes for CASSQGLLGDGYTF.

This clonotype was counted a few times. This sequence joins TRBV7-2 and TRBJ2-2, with TRBD1 identical over 7 bases. Looked up from germline, CDR1 is SGHTA and CDR2 is FQGNSA. The CDR3 extends over 16 amino acids. Trimming removed 5 bases from V and 2 bases from J; junction bases left unmatched: 8. As DNA, the CDR3 is TGTGCCAGCAGCGCCCTCAGGGGGATTAACACCGGGGAGCTGTTTTTT. Its protein is CASSALRGINTGELFF.

The rearrangement uses TRBV5-1 and TRBJ2-4, with D unclear. The CDR3 is 14 amino acids. The germline V and J ends were trimmed by 1 base and 8 bases, with 13 bases remaining between them. The germline V gene has CDR1 SGHRS and CDR2 YFSETQ. DNA of the CDR3: TGCGCCAGCAGCTTGCTAAGCGCCCAGGACATTCAGTACTTC. Residues: CASSLLSAQDIQYF.

The chain combines TRBV6-2 or TRBV6-3 with TRBJ1-1; D perhaps matches TRBD1 (6 bases). The CDR3 extends over 14 amino acids. Germline assignment: CDR1 MNHEY and CDR2 SVGEGT. The V end was cut by 6 bases, the J end by 4 bases, with 15 bases between. The CDR3 region has the DNA TGTGCCAGCAGCCCAGGGGCGTCGGTCACTGAAGCTTTCTTT. This encodes CASSPGASVTEAFF.

The J gene is TRBJ1-1, the V gene TRBV4-1, with TRBD1 matching 7 bases. Germline values: CDR1 MGHRA, CDR2 YSYEKL. V gave up 1 base and J gave up 4 bases; unmatched junction bases: 9. CDR3 length: 16 residues. CDR3: CASSQGLKGARTEAFF. The CDR3 nucleotides are TGCGCCAGCAGCCAAGGGCTAAAGGGGGCGCGCACTGAAGCTTTCTTT.

The sample holds many counts of this clonotype. This chain uses TRBV12-3 or TRBV12-4 with TRBJ1-4, with 8 bases aligning to TRBD1. There are 14 residues in the CDR3. The V gene end was trimmed by 6 bases and the J gene end by 8 bases; junction bases not matched to a gene: 8. The CDR3 reads CASSTGTGGEKLFF. CDR3 DNA sequence: TGTGCCAGCAGCACCGGGACAGGTGGCGAAAAACTGTTTTTT.

This clonotype was detected ten times or more. The CDR3 protein is CSARDGSYEQYF. In DNA, the CDR3 is TGCAGCGCCCGGGACGGTTCCTACGAGCAGTACTTC. The chain couples TRBV20-1 to TRBJ2-7; the D gene could be TRBD1 or TRBD2 (5 bases each). The CDR3 totals 12 residues. Germline CDR1 is DFQATT and CDR2 is SNEGSKA (reference sequence).

The chain has TRBV9 and TRBJ2-1; possibly TRBD1 for D (6 bases). This CDR3 region has 14 residues. Germline loops: CDR1 SGDLS, CDR2 YYNGEE. The V end lost 5 bases, the J end lost 4 bases, and 13 bases lay between the germline ends. The CDR3 DNA reads as TGTGCCAGCAGTCTTGACAGGATGTACAATGAGCAGTTCTTC. Residues: CASSLDRMYNEQFF.

This clonotype was counted many times. The rearrangement uses TRBV5-1 and TRBJ2-1; the match to TRBD1 covers 9 bases. This CDR3 is built from 16 residues. The J segment lost 3 bases and the V segment lost 4 bases, leaving 8 bases of the junction unmatched. In germline, CDR1 is SGHRS, CDR2 YFSETQ. The CDR3 here is CASSTLTGGLYNEQFF. The CDR3 coding sequence is TGCGCCAGCAGCACCCTGACAGGGGGACTCTACAATGAGCAGTTCTTC.

This clonotype has more than one count but fewer than ten. The rearrangement joins TRBV29-1 to TRBJ1-2, with D tentatively TRBD1 (5 bases). Trimming pared 4 bases from V and 4 bases from J, leaving 19 bases between. There are 15 residues in the CDR3. The germline V gene encodes CDR1 SQVTM and CDR2 ANQGSEA. DNA for the CDR3: TGCAGCGTTGGGAATGGGGGGATCCGCCTCTATGGCTACACCTTC. Translation gives CSVGNGGIRLYGYTF.

This clonotype was observed a handful of times. The chain recombines TRBV7-2 with TRBJ2-1, with D possibly called TRBD1 or TRBD2 (5 bases each). The CDR3 is 16 residues long. Trimming stripped 2 bases from V and 0 bases from J, with 11 bases between. The V gene's germline CDR1 is SGHTA and CDR2 FQGNSA. The CDR3 DNA is TGTGCCAGCAGCTTACAGGGACCCAGCTCCTACAATGAGCAGTTCTTC. Protein sequence: CASSLQGPSSYNEQFF.

The gene calls are TRBV14 and TRBJ2-1; 11 bases map to TRBD2. Germline CDR1 and CDR2: SGHDN and FVKESK. V dropped 4 bases and J dropped 4; count of bases not matched to a gene: 12. The CDR3 sequence is 18 residues long. The CDR3 nucleotides read TGTGCCAGCAGCCCCTATTTGGGGACTAGCGGCACTTACAATGAGCAGTTCTTC. This encodes CASSPYLGTSGTYNEQFF.

This clonotype was detected only a few times. The chain uses TRBV18 and TRBJ2-7; 7 bases are shared with TRBD1. The CDR3 is 14 amino acids. V was pared by 6 bases and J by 3 bases, with 8 bases of the junction left unmatched. Germline values: CDR1 KGHSH, CDR2 LQKENI. The DNA for the CDR3 is TGTGCCAGCTCCCCCGGGACAGCCCTCTACGAGCAGTACTTC. It specifies CASSPGTALYEQYF.

This clonotype was found a few times. The V call is TRBV11-1, the J call TRBJ2-5; D unresolved. V was cut by 7 bases and J by 2 bases, with 11 bases left in between. Germline loops: CDR1 SGHAT, CDR2 FQDESV (reference sequence). The CDR3 length is 13 residues. The CDR3 DNA sequence: TGTGCCAGCACTTCCGCGTTACAAGAGACCCAGTACTTC. Translating it yields CASTSALQETQYF.